This T cell receptor (beta chain) was documented in a study of cytomegalovirus exposure and HLA in healthy donors. The PCR used 60 Vbeta and 13 Jbeta primers. TCRdb keeps only in-frame clones here, not all; method: immunoSEQ multiplex PCR. In all, the sample yields roughly 40,000 clones. Healthy bone marrow donors formed the donor group. There were likely unrecorded immune exposures, though donors were nominally healthy when sampled. Note on this clone: Its target is not known.

General study points: Sequence variants that were highly shared formed a cluster that was likely a sequencing artifact.

Trimming removed 2 bases from V and 2 bases from J, with 13 bases in between. This CDR3 is 15 amino acids long. Germline CDR1 reads MNHEY; CDR2 reads SVGAGI. Sequenced: PBMCs. This sequence was found in a man under 40 in good health and CMV-seronegative. The rearrangement uses TRBV6-5 and TRBJ2-7, with a tentative D call TRBD2 (5 bases). In DNA, the CDR3 is TGTGCCAGCAGTTACGCAGACGGGGATGCCTACGAGCAGTACTTC. Amino acid sequence: CASSYADGDAYEQYF.